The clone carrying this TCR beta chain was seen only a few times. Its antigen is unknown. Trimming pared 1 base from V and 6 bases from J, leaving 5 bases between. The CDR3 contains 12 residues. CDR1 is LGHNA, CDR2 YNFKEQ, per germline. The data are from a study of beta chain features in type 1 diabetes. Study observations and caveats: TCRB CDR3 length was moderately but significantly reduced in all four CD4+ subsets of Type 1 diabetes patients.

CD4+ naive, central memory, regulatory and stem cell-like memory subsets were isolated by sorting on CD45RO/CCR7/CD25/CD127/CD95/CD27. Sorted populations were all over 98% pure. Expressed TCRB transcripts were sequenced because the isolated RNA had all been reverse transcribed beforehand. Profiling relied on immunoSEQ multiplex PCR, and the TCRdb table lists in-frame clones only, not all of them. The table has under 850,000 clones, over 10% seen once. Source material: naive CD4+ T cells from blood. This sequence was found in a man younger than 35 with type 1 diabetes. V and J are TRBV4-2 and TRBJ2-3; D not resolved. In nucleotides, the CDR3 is TGTGCCAGCAGCCAAGTGAGTGATACGCAGTATTTT. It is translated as CASSQVSDTQYF.